One sample yielded the 21 T cell receptor beta chains listed below, sequenced in a study of blood T cells in healthy people across ages. The second PCR ran roughly 7 to 12 cycles with a sample-barcoded 5' primer and J-beta primers. One entry per CDR3 protein results from TCRdb running MiXCR on the 5' RACE reads. The repertoire holds about 1,500,000 distinct CDR3 sequences, with 28% as singletons. What was sequenced was blood. The receptors were gathered from a woman aged 25 to 39 in good health.

This chain links TRBV20-1 with TRBJ2-3; the D call may be TRBD1 or TRBD2 (5 bases each). V shed 1 base and J shed 1 base, with 12 bases lying between them. CDR1 DFQATT and CDR2 SNEGSKA come from the germline V gene (reference sequence). The CDR3 totals 15 residues. The CDR3 DNA is TGCAGTGCTAGAGCCCAGACGGGGCGCACAGATACGCAGTATTTT. Translation gives CSARAQTGRTDTQYF.

V gene TRBV15 combines with J gene TRBJ2-3, with TRBD2 matching 9 bases. The CDR3 runs 17 residues. The V gene's germline CDR1 is LNHNV and CDR2 YYDKDF (reference sequence). With V trimmed by 1 base and J by 7 bases, 12 bases remained unmatched. DNA for the CDR3: TGTGCCACCAGCAGAGGGCCCAGCGGGGGGCTTGGAAATACGCAGTATTTT. Amino acids: CATSRGPSGGLGNTQYF.

This clonotype was counted only a few times. The chain combines TRBV7-2 with TRBJ1-2; D uncertain. V was shortened by 6 bases and J by 7 bases, with 15 bases between the two germline ends. Germline CDR1 reads SGHTA; CDR2 reads FQGNSA. The CDR3 covers 13 residues. Written as DNA, the CDR3 is TGTGCCAGCAGTTCTGAGAACCACTGTGGCTACACCTTC. The encoded protein is CASSSENHCGYTF.

At least ten counts were recorded for this clonotype. This sequence joins TRBV20-1 and TRBJ2-7; a weak D match, TRBD1 (5 bases). The V gene lost 3 bases and the J gene lost 1 base, with 13 bases spanning the gap. The CDR3 loop spans 14 amino acids. Per germline, CDR1 DFQATT and CDR2 SNEGSKA (reference sequence). Here the CDR3 reads CSASPGQGSYEQYF. CDR3 coding DNA: TGCAGTGCTAGTCCTGGGCAGGGTTCCTACGAGCAGTACTTC.

This clonotype was picked up many times. The rearrangement joins TRBV7-2 to TRBJ2-3; D is perhaps TRBD2 (6 bases). This CDR3 contains 15 residues. Germline V gives CDR1 SGHTA, CDR2 FQGNSA. V gave up 4 bases and J gave up 3 bases, with 14 bases separating them. This chain's CDR3 is CASSYYTGTTDTQYF. CDR3 DNA: TGTGCCAGCAGCTACTACACCGGGACTACAGATACGCAGTATTTT.

This clonotype appeared many times. The rearrangement uses TRBV12-3 or TRBV12-4 and TRBJ2-7, with D tentatively TRBD1 (6 bases). V lost 5 bases and J lost 3, with 8 bases in between. CDR3 length equals 12 residues. The CDR3 reads CASSTGIYEQYF. The CDR3 DNA reads as TGTGCCAGCAGTACAGGGATCTACGAGCAGTACTTC.

The chain has TRBV5-5 and TRBJ1-1; D uncertain. Germline CDR1 and CDR2: SGHKS and YYEKEE (reference sequence). Trimming shortened V by 1 base and J by 1 base, and 8 bases separated the two germline ends. CDR3 length: 14 amino acids. The CDR3 nucleotides are TGTGCCAGCAGCTTGTGCGGGAAGAACACTGAAGCTTTCTTT. It codes for CASSLCGKNTEAFF.

This clonotype was picked up a small number of times. The J gene is TRBJ2-4, the V gene TRBV24-1, with TRBD1 matching 7 bases. The CDR3 loop spans 15 amino acids. The germline gives CDR1 KGHDR, CDR2 SFDVKD. The junction had 10 bases not matched to a gene; V was cut back by 5 bases and J by 7 bases. This CDR3 is CATSARDSRGNIQYF. DNA of the CDR3: TGTGCCACCAGTGCCCGGGACAGCAGGGGGAACATTCAGTACTTC.

The chain links TRBV4-1 to TRBJ1-5; 8 bases are a match to TRBD1. This CDR3 spans 17 amino acids. After removal of 0 bases from V and 1 base from J, the junction contained 5 bases not matched to a gene. The germline V gene has CDR1 MGHRA and CDR2 YSYEKL. This CDR3 reads CASSQDGTGGSNQPQHF. The CDR3 DNA reads as TGCGCCAGCAGCCAAGATGGGACAGGAGGAAGCAATCAGCCCCAGCATTTT.

The chain recombines TRBV2 with TRBJ2-7; D is possibly TRBD1 or TRBD2 (6 bases each). This CDR3 is built from 13 residues. Trimming took off 9 bases at V and 0 bases at J, with 12 bases between the two ends. Germline V gene lookup returns CDR1 SNHLY and CDR2 FYNNEI. The chain's CDR3 is CASTGGSSYEQYF. The CDR3 nucleotides read TGTGCCAGTACCGGGGGCAGCTCCTACGAGCAGTACTTC.

This clonotype has just a few counts. The J gene is TRBJ2-1, the V gene TRBV7-2; D is undetermined. Trimming pared 1 base from V and 7 bases from J, leaving 11 bases between. The germline gives CDR1 SGHTA, CDR2 FQGNSA. The CDR3 is 14 amino acids. CDR3 in DNA: TGTGCCAGCAGCTTAGAACCTACCCGGAATGAGCAGTTCTTC. As protein: CASSLEPTRNEQFF. Combining the CDR3 with reference TRBV7-2 and TRBJ2-1 gives the whole variable domain GAGVSQSPSNKVTEKGKDVELRCDPISGHTALYWYRQSLGQGLEFLIYFQGNSAPDKSGLPSDRFSAERTGGSVSTLTIQRTQQEDSAVYLCASSLEPTRNEQFFGPGTRLTVL.

This clonotype was seen a handful of times. V usage is TRBV5-1 and J usage is TRBJ1-1, with D unclear. This CDR3 has 16 amino acids. V was pared by 4 bases and J by 0 bases, with 16 bases between. Germline lookup yields CDR1 SGHRS and CDR2 YFSETQ. In DNA, the CDR3 is TGCGCCAGCAGCCCCTCCCACCGGCAAATGAACACTGAAGCTTTCTTT. Protein sequence: CASSPSHRQMNTEAFF.

The chain links TRBV7-9 to TRBJ2-3, with 7 bases fitting TRBD2. The CDR3 runs to 15 residues. Losses at the gene ends were 5 bases for V and 5 bases for J; bases not matched to a gene: 10. Germline V gene data show CDR1 as SEHNR and CDR2 as FQNEAQ (reference sequence). Written as DNA, the CDR3 is TGTGCCAGCAGCCCCGCGCAGGGAGGGCGAGATACGCAGTATTTT. Its translation: CASSPAQGGRDTQYF.

The sample holds one count of this clonotype. The chain has TRBV3-1 and TRBJ2-3, with D maybe TRBD1 (6 bases). CDR1 is LGHDT, CDR2 YNNKEL, per germline (reference sequence). Between the trimmed V and J ends, which lost 9 bases and 4 bases, there was a span of 11 bases. CDR3 length: 12 residues. CDR3 bases: TGTGCCAGTCCCAAGGGGGCAGATACGCAGTATTTT. Translation gives CASPKGADTQYF.

The chain couples TRBV24-1 to TRBJ1-1, with D perhaps TRBD1 (5 bases). The CDR3 runs to 13 residues. CDR1 KGHDR and CDR2 SFDVKD come from the germline V gene. V lost 4 bases to trimming and J lost 10 bases, with 15 bases between them. The CDR3 here is CATSDPGVAGAFF. In nucleotides, the CDR3 is TGTGCCACCAGTGACCCGGGGGTAGCGGGAGCTTTCTTT.

This clonotype turned up a few times. The chain has TRBV6-5 and TRBJ2-1; 13 bases map to TRBD2. J gave up 6 bases and V 2 bases, and 13 bases lay outside the gene matches. The length of the CDR3 is 19 residues. Germline V gene sequence: CDR1 MNHEY, CDR2 SVGAGI. CDR3 in amino acids: CASSYPNPRTSGRGNEQFF. CDR3 DNA: TGTGCCAGCAGTTACCCCAACCCCCGGACTAGCGGGAGAGGCAATGAGCAGTTCTTC.

About this clonotype: A much larger clone differs from this one at a single base, so this may be a read error. This sequence joins TRBV29-1 and TRBJ1-2, with no clear D. The germline CDR1 and CDR2 sequences are SQVTM and ANQGSEA. This CDR3 has 12 residues. CDR3 DNA sequence: TGCAGCGCTCAGGACGGGAGCTATGGCCACACCTTC. Protein sequence: CSAQDGSYGHTF.

The table lists this clonotype with a few counts. The chain combines TRBV7-9 with TRBJ1-5, with D tentatively TRBD1 (5 bases). The CDR3 is 13 amino acids. Deletions cut 2 bases from V and 10 bases from J, with 12 bases between. The germline gives CDR1 SEHNR, CDR2 FQNEAQ (reference sequence). The CDR3 DNA sequence: TGTGCCAGCAGCTTACCAGGGATAGGACCCCAGCATTTT. This encodes CASSLPGIGPQHF.

This sequence joins TRBV20-1 and TRBJ1-6; D possibly corresponds to TRBD1 (6 bases). The CDR3 extends over 12 amino acids. In germline, CDR1 is DFQATT, CDR2 SNEGSKA (reference sequence). The CDR3 sequence is CSPARGNSPLHF. CDR3 coding DNA: TGCAGCCCTGCTAGGGGGAATTCACCCCTCCACTTT.

This clonotype was detected only a few times. The rearrangement uses TRBV5-1 and TRBJ2-7; 7 positions agree with TRBD1. The DNA end is a closer match to TRBJ2-5, so the J assignment may be wrong. The CDR3 has 15 residues. Per germline, CDR1 SGHRS and CDR2 YFSETQ. The CDR3 protein is CASSLLADRDETQYF. The CDR3 bases are TGCGCCAGCAGCTTGTTGGCCGACAGGGACGAGACCCAGTACTTC.

The chain recombines TRBV2 with TRBJ2-3, with 9 bases that match TRBD2. V was clipped by 0 bases and J by 4 bases; unmatched bases: 11. The V gene's germline CDR1 is SNHLY and CDR2 FYNNEI. This CDR3 is 18 amino acids long. The CDR3 bases are TGTGCCAGCAGTGAAGCCCTGCCGGGACTAGCTGGCGCAGATACGCAGTATTTT. Protein product: CASSEALPGLAGADTQYF.